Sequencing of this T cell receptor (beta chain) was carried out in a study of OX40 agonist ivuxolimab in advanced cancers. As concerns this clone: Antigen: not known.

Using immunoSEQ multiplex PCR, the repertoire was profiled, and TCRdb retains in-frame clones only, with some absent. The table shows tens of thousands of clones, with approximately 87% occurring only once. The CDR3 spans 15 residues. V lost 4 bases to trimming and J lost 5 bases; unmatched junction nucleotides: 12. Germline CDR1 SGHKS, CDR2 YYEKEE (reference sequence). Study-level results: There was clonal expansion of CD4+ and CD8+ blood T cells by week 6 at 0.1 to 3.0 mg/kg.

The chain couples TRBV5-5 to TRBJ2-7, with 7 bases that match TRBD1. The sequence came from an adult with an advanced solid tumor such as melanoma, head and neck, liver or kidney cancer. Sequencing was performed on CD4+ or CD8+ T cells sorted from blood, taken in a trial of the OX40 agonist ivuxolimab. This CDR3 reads CASSVYGTEVDEQYF. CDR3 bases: TGTGCCAGCAGCGTCTATGGGACAGAGGTCGACGAGCAGTACTTC.